A single sample gave rise to the 13 T cell receptor beta chains below, sequenced in a study of Tregs in tolerant kidney transplant recipients (dated by TCRdb to 2018 to 2020). Explained via the paper, the time point label denotes: 6 months after combined kidney and bone marrow transplant. The transplants used related donors along with nonmyeloablative bone marrow transplantation, and in the human trials mixed chimerism was transient. Libraries were made using the immunoSEQ multiplex PCR assay. TCRdb obtained this table from immuneACCESS and retained in-frame rearrangements with V and J assigned. These tables miss some clones; where compared with another copy, unresolved V genes account for less than half of the shortfall, and the remainder is unexplained. A total of about 21,000 clones appear in this sample, 65% to 85% of them only once. Together, the top ten hold about 26% of the sample. The sequenced sample was CD8+ T cells from blood (PBMCs), obtained 6 months after the transplant. These receptors came from a human patient who received a combined kidney and bone marrow transplant. Some T cells present after a transplant may be cells of the graft donor.

This clone was seen a few times. V gene TRBV7-9 combines with J gene TRBJ2-7; 7 bases map to TRBD2. The CDR3 runs to 15 residues. The germline V gene encodes CDR1 SEHNR and CDR2 FQNEAQ (reference sequence). The J segment lost 3 bases and the V segment lost 4 bases, leaving 9 bases of the junction unmatched. The CDR3 sequence: CASSSPGGSNYEQYF. As DNA, the CDR3 is TGTGCCAGCAGCTCCCCTGGCGGGAGCAACTACGAGCAGTACTTC.

J is TRBJ2-5 and V is TRBV13, with TRBD2 matching over 12 bases. Germline CDR1 and CDR2: PRHDT and FYEKMQ (reference sequence). CDR3 length: 15 amino acids. Losses at the gene ends were 6 bases for V and 3 bases for J; bases not matched to a gene: 5. CDR3 protein: CASRQRLAGEETQYF. The CDR3 coding sequence is TGTGCCAGCAGACAGCGACTAGCGGGGGAAGAGACCCAGTACTTC. The variable domain in full, completed from reference TRBV13 and TRBJ2-5, reads AAGVIQSPRHLIKEKRETATLKCYPIPRHDTVYWYQQGPGQDPQFLISFYEKMQSDKGSIPDRFSAQQFSDYHSELNMSSLELGDSALYFCASRQRLAGEETQYFGPGTRLLVL.

This chain uses TRBV5-5 with TRBJ2-7; TRBD1 might be the D (5 bases). This CDR3 region has 15 residues. V gave up 0 bases and J gave up 3 bases, with 13 bases separating them. Germline V lookup: CDR1 SGHKS, CDR2 YYEKEE (reference sequence). Here the CDR3 reads CASSLGQGYHYEQYF. CDR3 DNA: TGTGCCAGCAGCTTGGGTCAGGGATACCACTACGAGCAGTACTTC.

In this sample, this clone turned up once. The chain has TRBV9 and TRBJ2-2; D may be TRBD1 (6 bases). CDR1 SGDLS and CDR2 YYNGEE come from the germline V gene. This CDR3 spans 16 amino acids. Trimming shortened V by 0 bases and J by 0 bases, and 9 bases separated the two germline ends. The CDR3 loop reads CASSVGGQANTGELFF. The CDR3 nucleotides are TGTGCCAGCAGCGTAGGGGGGCAGGCGAACACCGGGGAGCTGTTTTTT.

The rearrangement uses TRBV4-3 and TRBJ2-3; 7 nucleotides match TRBD2. Germline V CDR1 and CDR2: LGHNA, YSLEER. The J segment lost 1 base and the V segment lost 3 bases, leaving 4 bases of the junction unmatched. This CDR3 contains 15 residues. The CDR3 here is CASSQVTSGTDTQYF. The CDR3, as DNA: TGCGCCAGCAGCCAGGTAACTAGCGGCACAGATACGCAGTATTTT.

This chain connects TRBV5-6 to TRBJ2-7; tentative D call: TRBD2 (6 bases). Germline assignment: CDR1 SGHDT and CDR2 YYEEEE. The V end was cut by 1 base, the J end by 5 bases, with 19 bases between. The CDR3 loop spans 16 amino acids. Here the CDR3 reads CASSLNWDSPSDEQYF. The CDR3 DNA sequence: TGTGCCAGCAGCTTGAATTGGGACTCGCCTTCTGACGAGCAGTACTTC.

The V call is TRBV4-1, the J call TRBJ2-3; D unclear. The germline CDR1 and CDR2 sequences are MGHRA and YSYEKL. Trimming took off 0 bases at V and 2 bases at J, with 12 bases between the two ends. The CDR3 has 16 residues. The CDR3 reads CASSQDHGDPTDTQYF. CDR3 bases: TGCGCCAGCAGCCAAGATCACGGAGACCCCACAGATACGCAGTATTTT.

In nucleotides, the CDR3 is TGTGCCAGCACCATTCAGGGGCATGAAAAACTGTTTTTT. Translating gives CASTIQGHEKLFF. The chain links TRBV28 to TRBJ1-4; a possible D gene is TRBD1 (6 bases). V lost 7 bases and J lost 6, with 12 bases in between. This CDR3 comprises 13 residues. Germline V gene lookup returns CDR1 MDHEN and CDR2 SYDVKM.

The chain recombines TRBV25-1 with TRBJ1-1; no reliable D call. The CDR3 spans 12 residues. The germline CDR1 and CDR2 sequences are MGHDK and SYGVNS. V lost 5 bases to trimming and J lost 6 bases, with 10 bases between them. CDR3 DNA sequence: TGTGCCAGCAGTTACTCCGGGGCTGAAGCTTTCTTT. It yields the protein CASSYSGAEAFF.

This clone was found a few times. The chain uses TRBV5-1 and TRBJ2-2; no clear D. V was cut by 4 bases and J by 1 base, with 14 bases left in between. The length of the CDR3 is 16 residues. Germline V gene lookup returns CDR1 SGHRS and CDR2 YFSETQ. Here the CDR3 DNA reads TGCGCCAGCAGCCCAACCGATAACAAGAACACCGGGGAGCTGTTTTTT. Translation gives CASSPTDNKNTGELFF.

The chain recombines TRBV4-1 with TRBJ1-4; TRBD1 agrees at 10 bases. The V gene's germline CDR1 is MGHRA and CDR2 YSYEKL. CDR3 size: 15 residues. Unmatched junction bases numbered 6, after V lost 4 bases and J lost 7 bases. The CDR3 here is CASSLGDRGPEKLFF. CDR3 nucleotides: TGCGCCAGCAGCCTAGGCGACAGGGGGCCTGAAAAACTGTTTTTT.

The gene calls are TRBV6-1 and TRBJ2-1; the match to TRBD1 covers 12 bases. This CDR3 comprises 16 residues. The germline gives CDR1 MNHNS, CDR2 SASEGT. The J segment lost 9 bases and the V segment lost 3 bases, leaving 9 bases of the junction unmatched. CDR3 bases: TGTGCCAGCAGTGACATGCCGGGACAGGGGGCCAGTGAGCAGTTCTTC. Its protein is CASSDMPGQGASEQFF.

This rearrangement joins TRBV9 to TRBJ2-7, with D possibly being TRBD2 (6 bases). V was shortened by 4 bases and J by 0 bases, with 8 bases between the two germline ends. Germline V lookup: CDR1 SGDLS, CDR2 YYNGEE. CDR3 size: 13 residues. The CDR3: CASSSGSSYEQYF. Written as DNA, the CDR3 is TGTGCCAGCAGCTCCGGGAGCTCCTACGAGCAGTACTTC.